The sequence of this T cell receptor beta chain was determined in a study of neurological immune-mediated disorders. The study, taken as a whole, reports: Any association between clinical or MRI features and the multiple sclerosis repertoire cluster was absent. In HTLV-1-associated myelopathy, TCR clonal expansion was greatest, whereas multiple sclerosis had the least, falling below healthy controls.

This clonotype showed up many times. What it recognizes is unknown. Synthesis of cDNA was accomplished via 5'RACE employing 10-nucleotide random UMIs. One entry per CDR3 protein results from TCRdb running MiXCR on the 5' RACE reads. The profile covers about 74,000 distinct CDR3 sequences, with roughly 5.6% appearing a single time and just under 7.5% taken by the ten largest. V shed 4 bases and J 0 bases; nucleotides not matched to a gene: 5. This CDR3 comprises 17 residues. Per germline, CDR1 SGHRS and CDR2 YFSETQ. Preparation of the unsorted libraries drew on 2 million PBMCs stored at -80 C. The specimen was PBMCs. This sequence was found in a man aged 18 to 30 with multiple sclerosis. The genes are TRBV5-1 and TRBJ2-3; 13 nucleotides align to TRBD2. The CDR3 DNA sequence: TGCGCCAGCAGCACCGGGACTAGCGGGGCTAGCACAGATACGCAGTATTTT. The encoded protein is CASSTGTSGASTDTQYF.